What follows describes a single T cell receptor beta chain. There is no known antigen for this receptor. No per-base quality is available; no much larger clone lies one base away. Genomic DNA was isolated from the sorted cells so that the TCRbeta CDR3 region could be sequenced. TCRbeta CDR3 regions were sequenced using the immunoSEQ Assay. TCRdb carries this immuneACCESS record with in-frame sequences only. Its versions omit some clonotypes, under half of them owing to an unresolved V gene in the studies checked, with the rest unexplained. The sample table records roughly 64,000 clones; 84% of these occur just once. The ten biggest clones cover about 2.2% of the sample. This entry belongs to a study of OX40 agonist ivuxolimab in advanced cancers. As for the study more broadly: Ivuxolimab, which targeted the costimulatory receptor OX40 (CD134), was an agonistic, fully human IgG2 monoclonal antibody. Intravenous ivuxolimab was administered to patients every 2 weeks at six dose levels: 0.01, 0.1, 0.3, 1.5, 3 and 10 mg/kg. The paper reports the monotherapy dose-escalation portion (N ≈ 50 patients) of the phase I ivuxolimab trial. Of the roughly 51 patients in dose escalation, some 19 had hepatocellular carcinoma, about 15 had melanoma, 9 had renal cell carcinoma and 9 had head and neck cancer. The purpose of peripheral TCRbeta sequencing was to test whether ivuxolimab changed TCR sequence diversity and led to clonal T-cell expansion. Prior anti-PD-1, anti-PD-L1 or anti-CTLA-4 therapy was permitted, and checkpoint inhibitors had been received by roughly two fifths of dose-escalation patients. A male proportion of under 85% and a mean age of approximately 55 years, ranging from 23 to 79, were recorded for the dose-escalation cohort. Three dose-escalation patients achieved partial responses, one with hepatocellular carcinoma and two with cutaneous melanoma.

V loses 10 bases of germline sequence and J loses 1 base, and the interval between the two ends is 14 bases. Taken from cysteine to phenylalanine, the CDR3 has 14 residues. Only CDR3 DNA remains: 42 bases, in frame from the first base. The germline V gene sets CDR1 to ENHRY and CDR2 to SYGVKD. Paper-wide results and their limitations: At doses from 0.1 to 3.0 mg/kg, clonal expansion was seen in both CD4+ and CD8+ blood T cells between baseline and week 6. The antigen specificity of the clonally expanded peripheral T cells was not determined. After ivuxolimab, CD8+ T cells had more expanded clones than CD4+ T cells on average. In the 0.1-3.0 mg/kg groups, partial responders were among the patients with the lowest normalized peripheral clonal expansion, particularly in CD8+ T cells. Low levels of normalized T-cell clonal expansion were also seen in some patients who did not respond.

Patients with a history of autoimmune disease or receiving systemic immunosuppression were excluded from the trial. In every dose cohort, peripheral blood was drawn for TCR sequencing at baseline, cycle 4 day 1, and cycle 7 day 1. The samples were taken from a phase I, first-in-human, multicenter, open-label dose-escalation trial of ivuxolimab. The trial enrolled adults with locally advanced or metastatic head and neck squamous cell, hepatocellular, melanoma or renal cell carcinoma. Before TCR sequencing, CD4+ T cells and CD8+ T cells from peripheral blood were sorted into separate populations. This clonotype was obtained from an adult with an advanced solid tumor such as melanoma, head and neck, liver or kidney cancer. Recombination connected TRBV10-3 to TRBJ1-5, with TRBD1 perhaps the D gene, on 6 matching bases. The sequences come from CD4+ or CD8+ T cells sorted from blood, collected in a trial of the OX40 agonist ivuxolimab. The DNA sequence reads TGTGCCAGTTGCTCGGGGGGCAGCAATCAGCCCCAGCATTTT. This encodes CASCSGGSNQPQHF.